The 8 T cell receptor beta chains below come from one sample, sequenced in a study of somatic mutations in T cells in chronic GVHD. TCRdb's copy holds only in-frame clones and misses some; the assay was immunoSEQ multiplex PCR. Of 11,000 to 15,000 clones detected, roughly 78% appear once; the ten largest clones hold 32%. The source material was Vbeta20-negative CD4+ T cells from blood. The receptors here all came from a male patient in his 50s with chronic graft-versus-host disease. The T cells may come from the graft donor.

The rearrangement links TRBV6-6 to TRBJ2-5; no firm D call. TRBJ2-7 matches the DNA end more closely, so the J call is doubtful. From germline, CDR1 is MNHNY and CDR2 SVGAGI (reference sequence). This CDR3 is built from 12 residues. The CDR3 region is CASSAGTYEQYF. CDR3 bases: TGTGCCAGCAGCGCCGGTACCTACGAGCAGTACTTC.

This clone was seen more than once but under ten times. J is TRBJ2-4 and V is TRBV4-1; 9 bases map to TRBD1. Germline CDR1 is MGHRA and CDR2 is YSYEKL. Losses at the gene ends were 6 bases for V and 4 bases for J; bases not matched to a gene: 4. The CDR3 totals 14 residues. CDR3 nucleotides: TGCGCCAGCAGTCTAGACAGGGGGAAAAACATTCAGTACTTC. Its protein product is CASSLDRGKNIQYF.

The chain carries TRBV7-9 and TRBJ1-4; 7 bases agree with TRBD1. Per germline, CDR1 SEHNR and CDR2 FQNEAQ (reference sequence). The CDR3 extends over 15 amino acids. Trimming at V came to 10 bases and at J to 8 bases, leaving 16 bases not matched to a gene. DNA for the CDR3: TGTGCCACCCATCGTGTGCCGACAGGGAGAGAAAAACTGTTTTTT. It is translated as CATHRVPTGREKLFF.

This clone is a singleton in its sample. The chain employs TRBV28 and TRBJ1-4; D gene ambiguous. CDR1 is MDHEN, CDR2 SYDVKM, per germline. The length of the CDR3 is 16 residues. The V end lost 6 bases, the J end lost 1 base, and 15 bases lay between the germline ends. CDR3 protein: CASSGVGSGTNEKLFF. As DNA, the CDR3 is TGTGCCAGCAGCGGGGTGGGTTCGGGAACTAATGAAAAACTGTTTTTT.

The chain recombines TRBV30 with TRBJ2-1; D may be TRBD1 (5 bases). The V end was cut by 0 bases, the J end by 7 bases, with 16 bases between. There are 15 residues in the CDR3. Germline-derived CDR1 and CDR2 are GTSNPN and SVGIG (reference sequence). Written as DNA, the CDR3 is TGTGCCTGGAGTGTACTGATGAGACAGCTTAATGAGCAGTTCTTC. It translates to CAWSVLMRQLNEQFF.

The table lists this clone with a few counts. The genes are TRBV6-5 and TRBJ1-2, with D possibly TRBD1 on 6 matching bases. This CDR3 comprises 14 residues. Per the germline V gene, CDR1 is MNHEY and CDR2 is SVGAGI. V lost 2 bases to trimming and J lost 8 bases, with 15 bases between them. The CDR3 here is CASSYGGELGGYTF. The CDR3 DNA is TGTGCCAGCAGTTACGGGGGCGAACTGGGGGGCTACACCTTC.

This clone was detected a few times. This rearrangement joins TRBV18 to TRBJ2-1; D is ambiguous. Germline V gene sequence: CDR1 KGHSH, CDR2 LQKENI. CDR3 length: 15 amino acids. V lost 6 bases and J 4 bases, leaving 16 bases between the germline ends. CDR3 coding DNA: TGTGCCAGCTCCCTCCAGTCAGGTCAATACAATGAGCAGTTCTTC. This encodes CASSLQSGQYNEQFF.

The chain has TRBV29-1 and TRBJ2-7; D is possibly TRBD2 (7 bases). The CDR3 has 13 amino acids. V shed 4 bases and J shed 7 bases, with 17 bases lying between them. Germline V gives CDR1 SQVTM, CDR2 ANQGSEA. Here the CDR3 DNA reads TGCAGCGTTGGTTCCCGGGGGGCAGGGGAGCAGTACTTC. The encoded protein is CSVGSRGAGEQYF.